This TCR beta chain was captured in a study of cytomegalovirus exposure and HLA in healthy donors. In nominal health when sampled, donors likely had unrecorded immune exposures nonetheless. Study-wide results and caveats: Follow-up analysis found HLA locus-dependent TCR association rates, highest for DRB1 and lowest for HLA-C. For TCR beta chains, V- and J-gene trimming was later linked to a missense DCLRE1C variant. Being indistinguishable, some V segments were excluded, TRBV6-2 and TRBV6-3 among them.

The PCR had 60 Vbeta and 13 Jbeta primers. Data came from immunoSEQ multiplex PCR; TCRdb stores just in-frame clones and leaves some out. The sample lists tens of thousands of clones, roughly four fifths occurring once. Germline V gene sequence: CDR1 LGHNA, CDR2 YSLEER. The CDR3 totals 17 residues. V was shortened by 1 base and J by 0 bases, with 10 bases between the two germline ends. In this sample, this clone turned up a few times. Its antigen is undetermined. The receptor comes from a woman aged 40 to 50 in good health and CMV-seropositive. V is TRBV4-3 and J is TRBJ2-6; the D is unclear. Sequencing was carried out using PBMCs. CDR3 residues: CASSQASRVSGANVLTF. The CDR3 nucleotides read TGCGCCAGCAGCCAAGCCTCGCGTGTCTCTGGGGCCAACGTCCTGACTTTC.